The 24 T cell receptor beta chains in this list originate from one sample, sequenced in a study of CD8 T cells in Susac syndrome. An input of about 0.5 to 1 ug of RNA was subjected to reverse transcription using random hexamers. Each CDR3 protein is one row after TCRdb ran MiXCR on the immunoSEQ multiplex PCR reads. The data contain under 85,000 distinct CDR3 sequences, about 93% of them seen just once; the ten biggest clones take up more than 0.8%. Material for sequencing was CD8+ T cells from PBMCs. The origin of the receptors is a human donor with Susac syndrome.

The chain links TRBV20-1 to TRBJ1-1; D is uncertain. The CDR3 spans 14 residues. Germline loops: CDR1 DFQATT, CDR2 SNEGSKA (reference sequence). The V end lost 4 bases, the J end lost 2 bases, and 14 bases lay between the germline ends. The CDR3 DNA reads TGCAGTGCTATTGCACGGGGAAGAAACACTGAAGCTTTCTTT. Translating gives CSAIARGRNTEAFF.

The chain recombines TRBV2 with TRBJ1-1, with D hard to call. Germline V gene data show CDR1 as SNHLY and CDR2 as FYNNEI. The V end lost 5 bases, the J end lost 1 base, and 2 bases lay between the germline ends. CDR3 length: 11 residues. The CDR3 DNA reads TGTGCCAGCAGTTGGAACACTGAAGCTTTCTTT. It specifies CASSWNTEAFF. Based on the CDR3 plus reference TRBV2 and TRBJ1-1, the full variable domain is EPEVTQTPSHQVTQMGQEVILRCVPISNHLYFYWYRQILGQKVEFLVSFYNNEISEKSEIFDDQFSVERPDGSNFTLKIRSTKLEDSAMYFCASSWNTEAFFGQGTRLTVV.

The chain carries TRBV7-9 and TRBJ2-1; D may correspond to TRBD1 or TRBD2 (5 bases each). The CDR3 is 15 residues long. The germline V gene encodes CDR1 SEHNR and CDR2 FQNEAQ (reference sequence). Trimming took 10 bases from V and 0 from J, leaving 16 bases between them. The CDR3 here is CATAYSGASYNEQFF. The CDR3 DNA follows: TGTGCCACAGCTTATTCCGGGGCCTCCTACAATGAGCAGTTCTTC.

The chain employs TRBV5-1 and TRBJ2-7; the D gene is possibly TRBD2 (6 bases). Per the germline V gene, CDR1 is SGHRS and CDR2 is YFSETQ. Trimming removed 4 bases at V and 6 bases at J, with 14 bases between. The CDR3 totals 13 residues. CDR3 bases: TGCGCCAGCAGCCCTCGGACGGAGGGCGAGCAGTACTTC. This sequence encodes CASSPRTEGEQYF.

The chain joins TRBV28 to TRBJ2-3; D unclear. Germline CDR1 is MDHEN and CDR2 is SYDVKM. This CDR3 region has 20 residues. The V gene lost 4 bases and the J gene lost 2 bases, with 28 bases spanning the gap. Written as DNA, the CDR3 is TGTGCCAGCAGTTCCCCATCCCGCAGGACCCACGTCGGGTTCACAGATACGCAGTATTTT. Protein: CASSSPSRRTHVGFTDTQYF.

The gene calls are TRBV7-9 and TRBJ1-4; TRBD1 matches at 7 bases. With V trimmed by 5 bases and J by 12 bases, 12 bases remained unmatched. The CDR3 spans 14 residues. Per the germline V gene, CDR1 is SEHNR and CDR2 is FQNEAQ (reference sequence). The CDR3 here is CASSARQGERELFF. In DNA, the CDR3 is TGTGCCAGCAGCGCACGACAGGGAGAGAGAGAACTGTTTTTT.

J is TRBJ2-1 and V is TRBV12-3 or TRBV12-4; 9 nucleotides line up with TRBD1. V lost 8 bases and J lost 3; bases outside the gene matches: 8. CDR3 length: 15 residues. The CDR3 protein is CASRFEGQGYNEQFF. CDR3 nucleotide sequence: TGTGCCAGCCGATTCGAGGGACAGGGCTACAATGAGCAGTTCTTC.

The chain links TRBV29-1 to TRBJ2-1, with TRBD1 identical over 7 bases. This CDR3 has 13 amino acids. Germline assignment: CDR1 SQVTM and CDR2 ANQGSEA. With 7 bases clipped from V and 6 bases from J, the junction kept 9 bases outside the gene matches. CDR3 protein: CSAWDSGSNEQFF. CDR3 sequence (DNA): TGCAGCGCCTGGGACAGTGGGAGCAATGAGCAGTTCTTC.

CDR3 in amino acids: CASSQDWGASNYGYTF. The CDR3 coding sequence is TGTGCCAGCAGCCAAGATTGGGGCGCCTCTAACTATGGCTACACCTTC. The genes are TRBV3-1 and TRBJ1-2; D is possibly TRBD1 (5 bases). Deletions cut 0 bases from V and 0 bases from J, with 11 bases between. The CDR3 has 16 residues. Looked up from germline, CDR1 is LGHDT and CDR2 is YNNKEL (reference sequence).

The V gene is TRBV27, the J gene TRBJ1-1; the D gene is possibly TRBD1 (5 bases). The germline V and J ends were trimmed by 2 bases and 3 bases, with 10 bases remaining between them. The germline V gene has CDR1 MNHEY and CDR2 SMNVEV (reference sequence). CDR3 length: 14 residues. CDR3 bases: TGTGCCAGCAGTTTAGCGGGGGTCGACACTGAAGCTTTCTTT. The encoded protein is CASSLAGVDTEAFF.

The genes are TRBV7-9 and TRBJ1-5; D call uncertain. From germline, CDR1 is SEHNR and CDR2 FQNEAQ (reference sequence). V gave up 5 bases and J gave up 2 bases, with 16 bases separating them. The CDR3 sequence is 16 residues long. The chain's CDR3 is CASSLSEVEGNQPQHF. CDR3 DNA sequence: TGTGCCAGCAGCCTAAGCGAAGTGGAGGGCAATCAGCCCCAGCATTTT.

The CDR3 spells CSGELVGGIEEWGTQYF. CDR3 sequence (DNA): TGCAGCGGGGAACTAGTAGGGGGTATTGAAGAGTGGGGGACCCAGTACTTC. The chain combines TRBV29-1 with TRBJ2-5; TRBD1 is a possible D gene (6 bases). Germline assignment: CDR1 SQVTM and CDR2 ANQGSEA. The CDR3 totals 17 residues. Trimming removed 7 bases at V and 7 bases at J, with 31 bases between.

This sequence joins TRBV6-2 or TRBV6-3 and TRBJ2-1; D is possibly TRBD1 or TRBD2 (5 bases each). The ends were cut back, 9 bases at V and 5 bases at J, with 17 bases in the middle. In germline, CDR1 is MNHEY, CDR2 SVGEGT. The CDR3 runs 14 residues. The CDR3 region is CASRWDLLNNEQFF. The CDR3 DNA follows: TGTGCCAGTCGTTGGGACCTACTAAACAATGAGCAGTTCTTC.

The gene calls are TRBV7-9 and TRBJ2-1; 10 bases are shared with TRBD1. Germline V lookup: CDR1 SEHNR, CDR2 FQNEAQ (reference sequence). The CDR3 runs to 15 residues. V was pared by 7 bases and J by 2 bases, with 5 bases of the junction left unmatched. CDR3 nucleotide sequence: TGTGCCAGCACACCGACAGGGGGCCCCTACAATGAGCAGTTCTTC. Residues: CASTPTGGPYNEQFF. Combining the CDR3 with reference TRBV7-9 and TRBJ2-1 gives the whole variable domain DTGVSQNPRHKITKRGQNVTFRCDPISEHNRLYWYRQTLGQGPEFLTYFQNEAQLEKSRLLSDRFSAERPKGSFSTLEIQRTEQGDSAMYLCASTPTGGPYNEQFFGPGTRLTVL.

The gene calls are TRBV9 and TRBJ2-7; TRBD1 matches 7 bases. This CDR3 region has 14 residues. After removal of 4 bases from V and 2 bases from J, the junction contained 6 bases not matched to a gene. Germline CDR1 reads SGDLS; CDR2 reads YYNGEE. The CDR3 protein is CASSPPQGPYEQYF. CDR3 DNA sequence: TGTGCCAGCAGCCCACCACAGGGGCCCTACGAGCAGTACTTC.

This chain uses TRBV27 with TRBJ1-5; D is ambiguous. V was pared by 1 base and J by 0 bases, with 10 bases between. Per germline, CDR1 MNHEY and CDR2 SMNVEV (reference sequence). The CDR3 length is 16 residues. The DNA of the CDR3 is TGTGCCAGCAGTTTATACCCCCCTAATAGCAATCAGCCCCAGCATTTT. Translation: CASSLYPPNSNQPQHF.

The V call is TRBV7-9, the J call TRBJ2-6; D ambiguous. The CDR3 contains 18 residues. Germline lookup yields CDR1 SEHNR and CDR2 FQNEAQ (reference sequence). Trimming left V 2 bases short and J 0 bases short, with 14 bases between. In DNA form, the CDR3 reads TGTGCCAGCAGCTTATCTGGCAGCCTGAGCTCTGGGGCCAACGTCCTGACTTTC. As protein: CASSLSGSLSSGANVLTF.

The gene calls are TRBV29-1 and TRBJ1-2, with 7 bases fitting TRBD1. The CDR3 extends over 12 amino acids. J was trimmed by 8 bases and V by 5 bases; bases with no gene match: 8. Germline V gene sequence: CDR1 SQVTM, CDR2 ANQGSEA. This chain's CDR3 is CSVTGEGTGYTF. CDR3 nucleotides: TGCAGCGTTACAGGGGAGGGGACAGGCTACACCTTC.

The chain combines TRBV12-3 or TRBV12-4 with TRBJ1-1; D not resolved. V was trimmed by 6 bases and J by 1 base, leaving 6 bases between them. The CDR3 extends over 12 amino acids. CDR3 loop: CASSPTNTEAFF. CDR3 nucleotides: TGTGCCAGCAGCCCTACGAACACTGAAGCTTTCTTT.

The V call is TRBV12-3 or TRBV12-4, the J call TRBJ2-1; 7 nucleotides match TRBD2. V shed 10 bases and J 3 bases; nucleotides not matched to a gene: 6. The CDR3 length is 13 residues. The CDR3 loop is CAIGGGLYNEQFF. CDR3 sequence (DNA): TGTGCCATAGGCGGGGGACTCTACAATGAGCAGTTCTTC.

The chain couples TRBV28 to TRBJ1-4; D is undetermined. CDR3 length equals 15 residues. The ends were cut back, 3 bases at V and 8 bases at J, with 16 bases in the middle. Looked up from germline, CDR1 is MDHEN and CDR2 is SYDVKM. For the CDR3, the DNA is TGTGCCAGCAGTTTCCTCGGAGAGGAAAAGGAAAAACTGTTTTTT. Protein: CASSFLGEEKEKLFF.

This clonotype was found once. This chain uses TRBV15 with TRBJ1-2, with D possibly TRBD1 on 5 matching bases. CDR1 and CDR2 (germline): LNHNV, YYDKDF (reference sequence). CDR3 length: 12 residues. Trimming took off 5 bases at V and 8 bases at J, with 12 bases between the two ends. The DNA of the CDR3 is TGTGCCACCAGCGAGGGGCCCGGCGGCTACACCTTC. Translated, it gives CATSEGPGGYTF.

This rearrangement joins TRBV28 to TRBJ2-1; D gene ambiguous. The CDR3 runs 15 residues. Germline V gene sequence: CDR1 MDHEN, CDR2 SYDVKM. The V and J ends lost 4 bases and 5 bases respectively, with 15 bases between them. CDR3 in amino acids: CASSSIWRFDNEQFF. CDR3 DNA: TGTGCCAGCAGTTCCATTTGGCGGTTTGACAATGAGCAGTTCTTC.

This clonotype was recorded once. This chain links TRBV7-9 with TRBJ2-3; 7 bases are shared with TRBD1. In germline, CDR1 is SEHNR, CDR2 FQNEAQ (reference sequence). The V gene end was trimmed by 6 bases and the J gene end by 2 bases; junction bases not matched to a gene: 8. The length of the CDR3 is 15 residues. The CDR3 sequence: CASSSRDRHTDTQYF. In nucleotides, the CDR3 is TGTGCCAGCAGTTCGAGGGACAGACACACAGATACGCAGTATTTT.